This T cell receptor beta chain came from a study of T-cell memory formation after mild COVID-19. TCRdb re-derived calls from the 5' RACE reads in MiXCR, one entry per CDR3 protein. Of 350,000 to 400,000 distinct CDR3 sequences listed, about an eighth are singletons. V shed 2 bases and J shed 3 bases, with 8 bases lying between them. The CDR3 is 13 amino acids. CDR1 SGHRS and CDR2 YFSETQ come from the germline V gene. This sequence originates from a man aged 18 to 30 who had mild COVID-19 (a few samples of this study predate the infection). Cell type and time point are not known. What was sequenced was PBMCs or a T cell subset sorted from them (not recorded which). V and J are TRBV5-1 and TRBJ1-2; TRBD1 is a possible D gene (5 bases). CDR3 DNA sequence: TGCGCCAGCAGCTTCACAGGTGACTATGGCTACACCTTC. Translation gives CASSFTGDYGYTF.